This T cell receptor (beta chain) was observed in a study of T and B cells in COVID-19 patients (dated by TCRdb to 2020 to 2022). With regard to the full study: Using TRB and IGH repertoire sequencing of peripheral blood, the study characterized adaptive immunity in COVID-19 patients who had active infection or had recovered. The recovered cohort included approximately 18 patients who contributed approximately 22 samples, and most of those patients had mild to moderate COVID-19 that was managed on an outpatient basis. Median age was nearly 35 years in the recovered cohort versus 67 years in the active-infection cohort. Critical illness requiring mechanical ventilation or ECMO was present in most of the roughly 20 patients in the active-infection cohort. Comorbidities linked to unfavorable COVID-19 outcome were present in about 90% of the roughly 20 patients in the active-infection cohort. Over 7 million TCR sequences were analysed in a TCR and BCR sequence repository that covered 35 to 40 patients and about 65 time points. Two patients belonged to both the recovered and active cohorts because samples were available from active disease and after recovery. An age-matched reference group of 39 healthy donors negative for COVID-19 antibodies served as the comparison for repertoire analyses. As many as 9 follow-up blood samples were collected from each patient, and in some individuals these samples spanned different disease stages. Here is what the overall study found, with its caveats: The cohort was judged too small for assessing how HLA contributes to COVID-19 susceptibility or severity. Patients with COVID-19 were reported to show strongly skewed TRBV/TRBJ gene usage. It was stated that prospective validation of the reported TCR clusters was required before the clusters could be put to clinical use. A total of 2,000 to 3,000 exclusive TCR clusters, including 30 to 40 low-pGen clusters, were found in the recovered cohort. TRB repertoires were found to be highly clonal in active COVID-19, whereas diversity and richness at recovery were found to rise above healthy donor levels. Specific T cell subsets (CD4+/Treg/CD8+) and sorted SARS-CoV-2-responsive or tetramer+ T cells had not yet been sequenced, and these experiments were ongoing. Few blood samples were available from mildly ill patients while symptoms were present, and early samples from severe cases were likewise scarce.

The instrument given in TCRdb is Illumina MiSeq. TRB rearrangements were amplified by multiplex PCR with BIOMED2 TRB-A/B primer pools. Two consecutive PCRs added Illumina-compatible adapters and 7-nucleotide sample barcodes to the amplicons. Phusion HS II polymerase was used for all library PCRs. Amplicons were gel-purified with the NucleoSpin Gel and PCR Clean-up kit, quantified on Qubit, and pooled at approximately 3.9 nM. Before Illumina next-generation sequencing, the quality of the amplicon pool was assessed on an Agilent 2100 Bioanalyzer. The paper's processing steps were these. TRB rearrangements were annotated with MiXCR 3.0.8 using the default MiXCR reference library. Non-productive reads and sequences with fewer than 2 reads were removed, and each unique CDR3 nucleotide sequence was counted as one clone. R 3.5.1 was used to calculate clonality, diversity, richness and V-J gene usage. GLIPH2 was used for TCR clustering by CDR3 similarity, and generation probabilities were calculated by OLGA. Only GLIPH2 clusters containing at least four unique TCR clonotypes present in at least three individuals were kept. The raw public reads went through TCRdb reprocessing: fastp at Q25, MiXCR clone calling, in-frame beta chains kept. Merged by CDR3 protein, the rows form single entries marked with the most common genes and DNA. V and J calls and clone size were set by TCRdb, not the authors. In this sample the table shows roughly 15,000 distinct CDR3 sequences, around 30% of which occur a single time. Of the sample, 7% is held by the ten largest clones.

TRB repertoires were amplified using roughly 240-550 ng of genomic DNA isolated from blood. This clonotype was found many times. Its cognate antigen has yet to be identified. Within one base of it there is no much larger clone, and no base qualities were kept. The clonotype originates from a human donor who had recovered from COVID-19. Sequencing input: blood.

The DNA reads as follows: TGTGCCAGCAGTACCTGGGATGAGCAGTTCTTC. This codes for CASSTWDEQFF. The V gene is TRBV6-2 or TRBV6-3 and the J gene is TRBJ2-1; no D gene can be assigned with confidence. CDR3 length: 11 amino acids, cysteine to phenylalanine. The CDR3 DNA has 33 bases and is translated from base 1. Via the germline V gene, CDR1 is MNHEY and CDR2 SVGEGT. The junction shows trimming of 5 bases on V and 8 bases on J, plus 7 bases between the germline ends.